This T cell receptor beta chain was recovered during a study of shared clonotypes between healthy human individuals. Study-level results: Memory subsets had estimated richness that was generally smaller than that of naive subsets.

Original analysis: With immunoSEQ giving junction-only sequences and no quality scores, filtering differed. Produced via immunoSEQ multiplex PCR; TCRdb's table is partial and in-frame only. V, J and clone size are taken as reported in that table, and D and trimming were inferred from the DNA itself. The table includes some 2,000,000 clones, approximately 94% detected once. The CDR3 is 12 residues long. Germline V lookup: CDR1 SGHDT, CDR2 YYEEEE. V was pared by 3 bases and J by 7 bases, with 8 bases between. To note about this clone: Its antigen is not identified. The identical CDR3 is also encoded by other nucleotide sequences in the sample.

CD45RO-negative cells were positively selected for CCR7, leaving out terminally differentiated effector memory CD45RA+ cells. Donors were healthy HIV-negative adults without recently reported acute infections or vaccinations. The origin of this receptor is a man between 18 and 35 years old in good health. The rearrangement links TRBV5-6 to TRBJ2-1; no reliable D call. The material sequenced was naive CD8+ T cells sorted from blood. CDR3: CASSSVGNEQFF. CDR3 DNA: TGTGCCAGCAGCTCGGTGGGAAATGAGCAGTTCTTC. The full variable domain, rest sourced from reference TRBV5-6 and TRBJ2-1, is DAGVTQSPTHLIKTRGQQVTLRCSPKSGHDTVSWYQQALGQGPQFIFQYYEEEERQRGNFPDRFSGHQFPNYSSELNVNALLLGDSALYLCASSSVGNEQFFGPGTRLTVL.